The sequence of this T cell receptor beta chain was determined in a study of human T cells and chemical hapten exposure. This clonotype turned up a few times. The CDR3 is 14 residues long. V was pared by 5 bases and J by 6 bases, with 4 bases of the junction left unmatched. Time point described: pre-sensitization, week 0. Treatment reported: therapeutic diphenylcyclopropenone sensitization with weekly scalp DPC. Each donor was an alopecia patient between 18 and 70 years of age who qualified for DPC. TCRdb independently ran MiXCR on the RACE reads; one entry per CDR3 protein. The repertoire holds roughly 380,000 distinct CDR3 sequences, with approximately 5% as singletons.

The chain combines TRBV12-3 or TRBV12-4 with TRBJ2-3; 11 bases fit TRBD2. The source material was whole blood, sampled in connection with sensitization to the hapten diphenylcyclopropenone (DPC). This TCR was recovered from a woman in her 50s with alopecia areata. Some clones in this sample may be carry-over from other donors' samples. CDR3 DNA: TGTGCCAGCAGTACCGGGACTAGCGGCGATACGCAGTATTTT. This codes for CASSTGTSGDTQYF.